The 16 T cell receptor beta chains in this list originate from one sample, sequenced in a study of CD8+ T cells in alopecia areata. Noted treatment: oral pan-JAK inhibitor, 5-10 mg twice daily. After isolation, RNA underwent reverse transcription to generate cDNA as the sequencing template. Produced via immunoSEQ multiplex PCR; TCRdb's table is partial and in-frame only. The repertoire has more than 150,000 clones, approximately 50% of them found once; the top ten carry over 9.5%. This sample comprised CD8+ T cells sorted from blood, obtained between weeks 51 and 52, from a patient treated with tofacitinib. These receptor sequences come from a human donor with alopecia areata.

This clone was seen once. The chain links TRBV10-3 to TRBJ2-7, with D possibly being TRBD1 (6 bases). Trimming shortened V by 0 bases and J by 3 bases, and 12 bases separated the two germline ends. The CDR3 spans 15 residues. Per germline, CDR1 ENHRY and CDR2 SYGVKD. The chain's CDR3 is CAISESGDRLYEQYF. In nucleotides, the CDR3 is TGTGCCATCAGTGAGTCTGGAGACAGGCTCTACGAGCAGTACTTC.

V gene TRBV5-1 combines with J gene TRBJ1-3; TRBD1 might be the D (5 bases). Germline loops: CDR1 SGHRS, CDR2 YFSETQ. V lost 0 bases to trimming and J lost 2 bases, with 9 bases between them. The CDR3 is 15 residues long. The CDR3 DNA reads TGCGCCAGCAGCTTGGCGGGGACGGCTGGAAACACCATATATTTT. Its protein is CASSLAGTAGNTIYF.

The V and J genes are TRBV5-4 and TRBJ2-7; a weak D match, TRBD2 (6 bases). CDR1 is SGHNT and CDR2 is YYREEE in the germline V gene (reference sequence). The CDR3 runs 14 residues. Trimming pared 2 bases from V and 3 bases from J, leaving 12 bases between. CDR3 DNA: TGTGCCAGCAGCTTCGATGGAGGGATCTACGAGCAGTACTTC. It yields the protein CASSFDGGIYEQYF.

The chain uses TRBV15 and TRBJ2-7; D remains unclear. The germline gives CDR1 LNHNV, CDR2 YYDKDF (reference sequence). The CDR3 contains 14 residues. V lost 5 bases, J lost 5 bases, and 16 bases lay in between. Here the CDR3 DNA reads TGTGCCACCAGCCCCGACCTGGGTGGAAACGAGCAGTACTTC. Its protein is CATSPDLGGNEQYF.

The chain combines TRBV6-1 with TRBJ2-3, with 10 bases fitting TRBD2. The CDR3 loop spans 15 amino acids. V was clipped by 2 bases and J by 4 bases; unmatched bases: 3. Germline V gene data show CDR1 as MNHNS and CDR2 as SASEGT. CDR3 residues: CASSERSGGADTQYF. The CDR3 DNA reads as TGTGCCAGCAGTGAACGAAGCGGGGGGGCAGATACGCAGTATTTT.

The J gene is TRBJ1-6, the V gene TRBV9; no reliable D call. This CDR3 has 13 residues. In germline, CDR1 is SGDLS, CDR2 YYNGEE. Between the trimmed V and J ends, which lost 0 bases and 6 bases, there was a span of 4 bases. The CDR3 reads CASSVGSNSPLHF. The CDR3 DNA follows: TGTGCCAGCAGCGTAGGGTCTAATTCACCCCTCCACTTT.

This clone was detected only once. The chain carries TRBV15 and TRBJ1-4; D possibly corresponds to TRBD1 (5 bases). CDR1 and CDR2 (germline): LNHNV, YYDKDF (reference sequence). CDR3 size: 12 residues. V lost 6 bases and J lost 7, with 9 bases in between. CDR3 nucleotide sequence: TGTGCCACCAGAGGGGAAACTGAAAAACTGTTTTTT. The encoded protein is CATRGETEKLFF.

V usage is TRBV25-1 and J usage is TRBJ1-6, with 10 bases fitting TRBD1. The trim removed 1 base at V and 10 bases at J, leaving 13 bases unmatched. The CDR3 extends over 18 amino acids. Germline assignment: CDR1 MGHDK and CDR2 SYGVNS. CDR3 sequence: CASSESLPGQGSSSPLHF. The DNA for the CDR3 is TGTGCCAGCAGTGAATCTCTACCGGGACAGGGGAGTTCATCACCCCTCCACTTT.

The V and J genes are TRBV30 and TRBJ2-3, with 8 bases identical to TRBD2. V was clipped by 1 base and J by 4 bases; unmatched bases: 10. This CDR3 has 16 residues. CDR1 is GTSNPN and CDR2 is SVGIG in the germline V gene (reference sequence). CDR3 protein: CAWSGTGGGLADTQYF. The CDR3 DNA is TGTGCCTGGAGTGGGACCGGGGGGGGCCTTGCAGATACGCAGTATTTT.

This clone was observed a single time. Other DNA sequences of this sample code for an identical CDR3. The CDR3 nucleotides are TGTGCCAGCACGGGCGGCACTGAAGCTTTCTTT. It is translated as CASTGGTEAFF. V gene TRBV27 combines with J gene TRBJ1-1; unclear D gene. The CDR3 extends over 11 amino acids. Germline CDR1 and CDR2: MNHEY and SMNVEV (reference sequence). Deletions cut 7 bases from V and 4 bases from J, with 7 bases between.

This clone occurred a few times. The chain carries TRBV29-1 and TRBJ2-1; perhaps TRBD1 as D (6 bases). CDR1 SQVTM and CDR2 ANQGSEA come from the germline V gene. The CDR3 loop spans 17 amino acids. The ends were cut back, 8 bases at V and 8 bases at J, with 31 bases in the middle. The CDR3 DNA reads as TGCAGCTACGGCCTTCTAGCTGGGGGCTACAGCGGCGATGAGCAGTTCTTC. It yields the protein CSYGLLAGGYSGDEQFF.

On this clone itself: Sequence at one end of the junction differs from germline and may be a read error. The V gene is TRBV7-7, the J gene TRBJ2-1; D is perhaps TRBD1 (6 bases). CDR3 length equals 12 residues. Germline V gene data show CDR1 as SSHAT and CDR2 as FNYEAQ (reference sequence). The CDR3 coding sequence is TGTGCTAGCAGCTTAGCGACAGGCGAGCAGTTCTTC. Translated: CASSLATGEQFF. Together with reference TRBV7-7 and TRBJ2-1, the CDR3 gives the full variable domain: GAGVSQSPRYKVTKRGQDVTLRCDPISSHATLYWYQQALGQGPEFLTYFNYEAQPDKSGLPSDRFSAERPEGSISTLTIQRTEQRDSAMYRCASSLATGEQFFGPGTRLTVL.

The V gene is TRBV7-8, the J gene TRBJ2-5; D possibly corresponds to TRBD2 (6 bases). V gave up 3 bases and J gave up 4 bases, with 9 bases separating them. Germline V gene sequence: CDR1 SGHVS, CDR2 FQNEAQ. The CDR3 loop spans 13 amino acids. The DNA for the CDR3 is TGTGCCAGCAGCTTCGGGGGATTAGAGACCCAGTACTTC. Translation: CASSFGGLETQYF.

The J gene is TRBJ2-7, the V gene TRBV13; 8 bases map to TRBD1. After removal of 5 bases from V and 3 bases from J, the junction contained 6 bases not matched to a gene. The CDR3 length is 14 residues. CDR1 and CDR2 (germline): PRHDT, FYEKMQ (reference sequence). The CDR3 reads CASSMDRDDYEQYF. The CDR3 DNA reads TGTGCCAGCAGCATGGACAGGGACGACTACGAGCAGTACTTC.

This sequence joins TRBV5-1 and TRBJ2-3, with D perhaps matching TRBD1 (5 bases). V was shortened by 0 bases and J by 0 bases, with 11 bases between the two germline ends. This CDR3 has 16 residues. Germline V gene sequence: CDR1 SGHRS, CDR2 YFSETQ. The CDR3 region is CASSLARTLSTDTQYF. The CDR3 coding sequence is TGCGCCAGCAGCTTGGCAAGGACACTGAGCACAGATACGCAGTATTTT.

The chain joins TRBV30 to TRBJ1-2; 7 bases align to TRBD1. V was clipped by 5 bases and J by 8 bases; unmatched bases: 11. The CDR3 spans 13 residues. Per the germline V gene, CDR1 is GTSNPN and CDR2 is SVGIG (reference sequence). The CDR3 DNA sequence: TGTGCCTGGGATCGACAGGGTCTCGTCGGCTACACCTTC. Protein product: CAWDRQGLVGYTF. The variable domain in full, with the rest retrieved from reference TRBV30 and TRBJ1-2, is SQTIHQWPATLVQPVGSPLSLECTVEGTSNPNLYWYRQAAGRGLQLLFYSVGIGQISSEVPQNLSASRPQDRQFILSSKKLLLSDSGFYLCAWDRQGLVGYTFGSGTRLTVV.